The rows below give T cell receptor beta chains drawn from one sample of a study of blood T cell repertoires in COVID-19. Profiling relied on immunoSEQ multiplex PCR, and the TCRdb table lists in-frame clones only, not all of them. The sample records approximately 47,000 clones, 85% to 90% being singletons. Sequenced sample: peripheral blood. The receptors were sampled from a woman aged 60 to 75 with acute or convalescent COVID-19. The CDR3 runs from the conserved cysteine through the conserved F or W.

V gene	J gene	CDR3 protein
TRBV6-5	TRBJ1-3	CASSYGSTIYF
TRBV6-5	TRBJ2-5	CASSYLGTGEETQYF
TRBV30	TRBJ2-7	CAWSGRDTSLYEQYF
TRBV3-1/TRBV3-2	TRBJ2-6	CASSQDSRPVGANVLTF
TRBV5-6	TRBJ1-1	CASSWTGRNTEAFF
TRBV12-3/TRBV12-4	TRBJ1-5	CASRRTFNQPQHF
TRBV6-6	TRBJ2-2	CASSYVRGEAGELFF
TRBV5-4	TRBJ1-1	CASAPGNPGDTEAFF
TRBV12-3/TRBV12-4	TRBJ1-2	CASSPGVNYGYTF
TRBV14	TRBJ1-2	CASSLGTGNYGYTF
TRBV7-2	TRBJ2-3	CASSLRRSGRTDTQYF
TRBV7-2	TRBJ1-2	CASSLTRGGYGYTF
TRBV5-4	TRBJ1-6	CASSPDSDNSPLHF
TRBV6-2/TRBV6-3	TRBJ1-2	CASSYSGQTYGYTF
TRBV4-1	TRBJ2-3	CASSADLGLAERDTQYF
TRBV6-4	TRBJ2-3	CASSEMLGTDTQYF
TRBV7-2	TRBJ2-7	CASSLDPLIFSGVTYEQYF
TRBV27	TRBJ1-1	CASRGGGNTEAFF
TRBV29-1	TRBJ1-1	CSDASLTGPGTEAFF
TRBV14	TRBJ1-2	CASSLDRPTNYGYTF
TRBV19	TRBJ2-5	CASTPGTSGRGETQYF
TRBV29-1	TRBJ1-2	CSFQDRVDGYTF
TRBV11-2	TRBJ2-7	CASSLPPGRPSYEQYF
TRBV19	TRBJ2-1	CASSSDTGFRVFDNEQFF
TRBV9	TRBJ1-6	CASSERVVPPLHF
TRBV30	TRBJ1-2	CAWSPTEVYGYTF
TRBV7-9	TRBJ2-1	CASSLQGAIYNEQFF
TRBV5-1	TRBJ2-2	CASSYEGGTNTGELFF
TRBV7-8	TRBJ2-3	CASSLVLPGLPSDTQYF
TRBV6-1	TRBJ2-7	CASSEEPLSYEQYF
TRBV7-3	TRBJ1-3	CASSASRGNTIYF
TRBV10-3	TRBJ1-5	CAISPRDNNQPQHF
TRBV7-9	TRBJ1-1	CASIRQGASSEAFF
TRBV2	TRBJ2-7	CASSQLGGYEQYF
TRBV11-2	TRBJ2-7	CASSIPGHGEQYF
TRBV5-5	TRBJ1-4	CASSLFREEKLFF
TRBV3-1/TRBV3-2	TRBJ2-3	CASSPTLSIDTQYF
TRBV5-1	TRBJ2-7	CASSAGLAGGNEQYF
TRBV9	TRBJ2-3	CASSQGGGTDTQYF
TRBV9	TRBJ1-6	CASSARGDSPLHF
TRBV7-3	TRBJ2-1	CASSLTSGGFYNEQFF
TRBV5-1	TRBJ2-5	CASSFLAGKETQYF